This TCR beta chain comes out of a study of a mutant IDH1 vaccine in newly diagnosed glioma. The repertoire was sequenced with immunoSEQ multiplex PCR; TCRdb's copy has only in-frame clones and lacks some. The table lists 59,000 or so clones, more than 85% of them singletons. CDR3 length: 14 residues. Germline trimming cut 1 base from V and 8 bases from J; bases unmatched to any gene: 4. Germline-derived CDR1 and CDR2 are SGHVS and FNYEAQ. Time point denoted: baseline, week 1 (first vaccination visit). This sample's treatment: pre-vaccination baseline after standard-of-care therapy. Sequences were derived from PBMCs, sampled from a glioma patient treated with radiotherapy, temozolomide or both. This clonotype was sampled from a man aged 45 to 65 with glioma. The chain joins TRBV7-6 to TRBJ2-1; 8 bases are a match to TRBD1. The CDR3 DNA reads as TGTGCCAGCAGCTTAGGGACAGGGATCGATGAGCAGTTCTTC. Protein: CASSLGTGIDEQFF.